This T cell receptor (beta chain) comes out of a study of CD8+ T cells in alopecia areata. Germline loops: CDR1 SEHNR, CDR2 FQNEAQ (reference sequence). The CDR3 is made up of 18 amino acids. The V segment lost 1 base and the J segment 8 bases; nucleotides outside the gene matches: 18. In each case, RNA was isolated and then reverse transcribed into cDNA as the sequencing template. The protocol was immunoSEQ multiplex PCR, while the TCRdb copy is restricted to in-frame clones and leaves out a portion. This sample has about 74,000 clones, with 25% to 35% found just once. As regards this clone: What it binds is unknown.

The treatment: oral pan-JAK inhibitor, 5-10 mg twice daily. Study outcomes and limitations: TCR sharing across patients was less clear than in mice, possibly HLA-related.

The receptor's source is a human donor with alopecia areata. The chain is built from TRBV7-9 and TRBJ1-2, with 8 bases that match TRBD1. This specimen was CD8+ T cells sorted from blood, taken at week 4, from a patient treated with tofacitinib. The CDR3 nucleotides are TGTGCCAGCAGCTTAGTTAGGCCAGGGGGCCTGAGTTCGTGGGGCTACACCTTC. This translates into CASSLVRPGGLSSWGYTF.